Following are 4 T cell receptor beta chains from one sample sequenced in a study of tumor-infiltrating lymphocytes in primary liver carcinoma. Joint extraction of RNA and DNA used roughly 20-33 mg of bulk tissue that was unsorted. Researchers generated TCR beta cDNA from roughly 520 ng of total RNA, relying on a constant-region primer. Libraries covering TCR beta were generated through three nested multiplex PCR rounds (using a slightly modified ARM-PCR). Primers for the first two PCR rounds were TRBV1-TRBV30 forward primers and a C-beta reverse primer (around 11 cycles per round). In TCRdb, the multiplex PCR reads were re-called with MiXCR into one record per CDR3 protein. Of 95,000 to 100,000 distinct CDR3 sequences in the sample, about 62% are singletons; the top ten hold 9% to 15%. The specimen sequenced was liver tumor tissue from sampling region 2. Subset defined: tumor region T2, inferior pole. The receptors derive from a woman aged 60-70 years with primary liver carcinoma and hepatitis B virus infection.

This clonotype showed up just a few times. This chain links TRBV28 with TRBJ2-6; the D is unclear. Looked up from germline, CDR1 is MDHEN and CDR2 is SYDVKM. This CDR3 has 13 residues. Trimming left V 8 bases short and J 4 bases short, with 9 bases between. The CDR3 DNA follows: TGTGCCAGCTCGTACGGGGGGGCCAACGTCCTGACTTTC. Translation: CASSYGGANVLTF.

Turning to this clonotype: The CDR3 does not end in the conserved phenylalanine or tryptophan, so this is likely a read error. The DNA is omitted, as the CDR3 cannot be located on it reliably, and the CDR3 follows TCRdb's listing. The chain recombines TRBV14 with TRBJ2-1; the table's D call of TRBD2 was not tested on the DNA. The CDR3 is made up of 14 amino acids, end residues included. CDR1 and CDR2 from the germline V gene are SGHDN and FVKESK. The CDR3 reads CASSRVGAGGPDFI.

Worth noting for this clonotype: Germline is not matched at one junction end, which may reflect a read error. The gene calls are TRBV11-2 and TRBJ2-7; tentative D call: TRBD1 (5 bases). CDR3 length equals 12 residues. Germline CDR1 SGHAT, CDR2 FQNNGV. This CDR3 reads CASNLGLGEQYF. The DNA of the CDR3 is TGTGCCAGCAACTTGGGGCTCGGCGAGCAATACTTC.

Remarks on this clonotype: This likely comes from a read error, as the CDR3 has no conserved phenylalanine or tryptophan at its end. This chain links TRBV11-2 with TRBJ1-6, with 7 bases matching TRBD1. The CDR3 spans 15 residues. Germline V gene sequence: CDR1 SGHAT, CDR2 FQNNGV. The CDR3 loop reads CASSLDQGDNSPLHL. CDR3 coding DNA: TGCGCCAGCAGCCTAGATCAGGGGGACAATTCACCCCTCCACCTT.